One sample yielded the 10 T cell receptor beta chains listed below, sequenced in a study of cytomegalovirus exposure and HLA in healthy donors (dated by TCRdb to about 2017). The library was obtained by the immunoSEQ multiplex PCR assay. For the multiplex PCR, a mixture combining 60 forward primers for TCR Vbeta segments and 13 reverse primers for TCR Jbeta segments was used. This immuneACCESS table, as held by TCRdb, lists in-frame sequences with V and J called but not all clones. Of the missing ones, under half trace to an unresolved V gene in checked studies; the others have no known cause. The sample profile shows roughly 160,000 clones; around four fifths of them were found once. Clones ranked in the top ten supply about 10% of the sample. Material for sequencing was PBMCs. These receptors were taken from a man in his forties or fifties in good health and CMV-seropositive.

V and J are TRBV28 and TRBJ2-7, with 8 bases aligning to TRBD1. With V trimmed by 6 bases and J by 1 base, 8 bases remained unmatched. The CDR3 totals 15 residues. Germline V CDR1 and CDR2: MDHEN, SYDVKM. CDR3 in amino acids: CASSYGQGSSYEQYF. The DNA for the CDR3 is TGTGCCAGCAGCTATGGACAGGGAAGTTCCTACGAGCAGTACTTC.

Turning to this clone: The identical CDR3 is also encoded by other nucleotide sequences in the sample. The J gene is TRBJ2-7, the V gene TRBV6-1, with a weak D call TRBD2 (6 bases). The CDR3 sequence is 13 residues long. Trimming removed 4 bases at V and 3 bases at J, with 10 bases between. Germline-derived CDR1 and CDR2 are MNHNS and SASEGT. The chain's CDR3 is CASSAPSVYEQYF. The CDR3 region has the DNA TGTGCCAGCAGTGCTCCTAGCGTCTACGAGCAGTACTTC.

The chain recombines TRBV19 with TRBJ1-2; the D gene is possibly TRBD1 (5 bases). Germline V gene sequence: CDR1 LNHDA, CDR2 SQIVND (reference sequence). The V end lost 3 bases, the J end lost 6 bases, and 11 bases lay between the germline ends. The CDR3 has 13 residues. CDR3 sequence (DNA): TGTGCCAGTAGTATTCGGAAGGGGAATGGCTACACCTTC. This encodes CASSIRKGNGYTF.

This clone came up a few times. The chain combines TRBV5-1 with TRBJ1-2; TRBD1 might be the D (6 bases). V lost 4 bases and J lost 3, with 16 bases in between. Germline CDR1 is SGHRS and CDR2 is YFSETQ. CDR3 size: 15 residues. DNA for the CDR3: TGCGCCAGCAGCGCTGGAACTACAGGGTACTATGGCTACACCTTC. Its translation: CASSAGTTGYYGYTF.

The chain recombines TRBV2 with TRBJ2-5; D is unresolved. Per the germline V gene, CDR1 is SNHLY and CDR2 is FYNNEI. V lost 4 bases and J lost 2, with 5 bases in between. The CDR3 runs to 12 residues. The CDR3 DNA sequence: TGTGCCAGCAGTGCCGTACAAGAGACCCAGTACTTC. It encodes CASSAVQETQYF. Full variable domain (rest looked up from reference TRBV2 and TRBJ2-5): EPEVTQTPSHQVTQMGQEVILRCVPISNHLYFYWYRQILGQKVEFLVSFYNNEISEKSEIFDDQFSVERPDGSNFTLKIRSTKLEDSAMYFCASSAVQETQYFGPGTRLLVL.

This chain uses TRBV30 with TRBJ2-7; 11 nucleotides line up with TRBD2. This CDR3 has 15 residues. The V gene's germline CDR1 is GTSNPN and CDR2 SVGIG (reference sequence). J gave up 2 bases and V 1 base, and 4 bases lay outside the gene matches. DNA for the CDR3: TGTGCCTGGAGTGCAGGGACTAGCGGTCCCTACGAGCAGTACTTC. This encodes CAWSAGTSGPYEQYF.

The chain is built from TRBV7-6 and TRBJ2-7, with no clear D. The CDR3 is made up of 13 amino acids. Germline lookup yields CDR1 SGHVS and CDR2 FNYEAQ. V lost 7 bases, J lost 1 base, and 11 bases lay in between. The CDR3 DNA reads as TGTGCCAGCATCGCGGCCGGATCCTACGAGCAGTACTTC. Translated, it gives CASIAAGSYEQYF.

Points on this clone: The sample contains more than one DNA sequence encoding this CDR3. The rearrangement links TRBV6-5 to TRBJ1-5; 10 nucleotides line up with TRBD1. Trimming cost V 6 bases and J 5 bases; bases outside gene matches: 4. Germline lookup yields CDR1 MNHEY and CDR2 SVGAGI. The CDR3 sequence is 14 residues long. The chain's CDR3 is CASSWGTGDQPQHF. As DNA, the CDR3 is TGTGCCAGCAGCTGGGGGACAGGGGATCAGCCCCAGCATTTT.

This clone was counted a few times. The V call is TRBV10-3, the J call TRBJ2-5; maybe TRBD2 (5 bases). Trimming pared 3 bases from V and 3 bases from J, leaving 8 bases between. CDR1 is ENHRY, CDR2 SYGVKD, per germline. CDR3 length: 13 amino acids. The CDR3 protein is CAISEGREETQYF. The CDR3 DNA reads TGTGCCATCAGTGAAGGGCGGGAAGAGACCCAGTACTTC.

The chain carries TRBV6-5 and TRBJ2-5, with 8 bases lining up with TRBD2. The CDR3 contains 15 residues. V lost 5 bases, J lost 5 bases, and 10 bases stayed unmatched. Germline-derived CDR1 and CDR2 are MNHEY and SVGAGI. CDR3 sequence: CASSPGGAQGETQYF. In DNA, the CDR3 is TGTGCCAGCAGTCCCGGGGGGGCGCAAGGGGAGACCCAGTACTTC.